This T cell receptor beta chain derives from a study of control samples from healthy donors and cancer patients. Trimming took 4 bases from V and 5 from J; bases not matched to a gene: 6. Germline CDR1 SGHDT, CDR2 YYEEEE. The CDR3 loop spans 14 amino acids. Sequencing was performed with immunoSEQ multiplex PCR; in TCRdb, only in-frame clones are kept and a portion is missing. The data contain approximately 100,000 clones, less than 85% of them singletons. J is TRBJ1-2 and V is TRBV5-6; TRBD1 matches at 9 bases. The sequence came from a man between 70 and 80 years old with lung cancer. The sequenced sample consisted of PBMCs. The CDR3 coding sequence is TGTGCCAGCAGCCTGACAGGGGGGAGATATGGCTACACCTTC. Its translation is CASSLTGGRYGYTF.